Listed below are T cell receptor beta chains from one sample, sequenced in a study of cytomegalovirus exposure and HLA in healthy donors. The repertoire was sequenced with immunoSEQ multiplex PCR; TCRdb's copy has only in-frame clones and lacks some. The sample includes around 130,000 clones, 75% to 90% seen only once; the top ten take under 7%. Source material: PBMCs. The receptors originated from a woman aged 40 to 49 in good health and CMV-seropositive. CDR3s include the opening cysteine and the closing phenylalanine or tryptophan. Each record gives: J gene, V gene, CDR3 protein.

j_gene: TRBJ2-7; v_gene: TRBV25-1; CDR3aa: CASSKGNRGRYEQYF
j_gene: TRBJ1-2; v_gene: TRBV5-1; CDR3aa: CASSAGQEAYGYTF
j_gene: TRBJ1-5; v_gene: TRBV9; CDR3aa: CASSVGKGAQPQHF
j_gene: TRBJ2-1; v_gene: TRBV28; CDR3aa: CASSLLAGVHEQFF
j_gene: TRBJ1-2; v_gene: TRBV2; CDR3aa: CASTGTGGPIYGYTF
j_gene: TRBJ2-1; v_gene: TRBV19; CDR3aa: CASRSGTSSYNEQFF
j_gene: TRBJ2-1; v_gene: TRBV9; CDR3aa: CASSVDRGLGEQFF
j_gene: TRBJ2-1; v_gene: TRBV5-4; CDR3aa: CASSRGGLAGDNEQFF
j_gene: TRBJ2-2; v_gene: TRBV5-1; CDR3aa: CASSFVSSDTGELFF
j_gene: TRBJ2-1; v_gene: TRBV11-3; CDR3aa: CASSAKGVFNEQFF
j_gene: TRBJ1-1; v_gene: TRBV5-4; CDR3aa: CASSLEEGGRRQAFF
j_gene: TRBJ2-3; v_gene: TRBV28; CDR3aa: CASSLTALASSTDTQYF
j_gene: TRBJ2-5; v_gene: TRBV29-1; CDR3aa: CSVVGRGETQYF
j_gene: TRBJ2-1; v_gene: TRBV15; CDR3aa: CATSRQGQGADEQFF
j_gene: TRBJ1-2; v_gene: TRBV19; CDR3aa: CASSIDRDRANYGYTF
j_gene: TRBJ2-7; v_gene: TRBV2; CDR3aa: CASIFEAGGGSYEQYF
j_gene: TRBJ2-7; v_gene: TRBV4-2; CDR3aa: CASSQEGGLTYEQYF
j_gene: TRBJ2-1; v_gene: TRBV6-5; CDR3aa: CASTLAGGNEQFF
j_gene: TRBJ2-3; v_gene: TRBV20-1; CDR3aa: CSARHTDTQYF
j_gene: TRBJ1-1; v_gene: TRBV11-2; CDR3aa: CASSQQGFTEAFF
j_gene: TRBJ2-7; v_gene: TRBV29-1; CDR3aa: CSVEGEEQGGVDEQYF
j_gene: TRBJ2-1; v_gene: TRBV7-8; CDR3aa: CASSPRLDEQFF
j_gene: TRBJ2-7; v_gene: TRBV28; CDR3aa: CASSPRRTGGLSYEQYF
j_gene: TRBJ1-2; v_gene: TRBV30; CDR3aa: CAWPTGVNYGYTF
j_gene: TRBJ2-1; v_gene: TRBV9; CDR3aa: CASSASGGAFNEQFF
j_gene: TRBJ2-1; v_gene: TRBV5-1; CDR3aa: CASSLIQGHDEQFF
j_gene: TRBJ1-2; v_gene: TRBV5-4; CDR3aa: CASSSGTHFNYGYTF
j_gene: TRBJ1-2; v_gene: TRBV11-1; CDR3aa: CASSPVGQGHSNYGYTF
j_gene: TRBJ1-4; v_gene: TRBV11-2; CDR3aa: CASSFLTGVNEKLFF
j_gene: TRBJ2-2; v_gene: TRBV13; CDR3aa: CASSSRIPHTGGRDTGELFF
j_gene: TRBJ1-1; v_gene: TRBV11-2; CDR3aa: CASSRDRLNTEAFF
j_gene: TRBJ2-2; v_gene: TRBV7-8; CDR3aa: CASSATSGSTGELFF
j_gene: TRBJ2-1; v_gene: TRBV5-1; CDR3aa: CASSLLAAYNEQFF
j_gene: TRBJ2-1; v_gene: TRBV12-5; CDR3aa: CASGLVDKGGRGRTYNEQFF
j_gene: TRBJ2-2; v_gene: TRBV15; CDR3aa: CAAKEGPNTGELFF
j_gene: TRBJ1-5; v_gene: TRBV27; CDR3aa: CASSLSFGSNQPQHF
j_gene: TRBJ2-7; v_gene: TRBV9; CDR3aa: CASSVAPADSYEQYF